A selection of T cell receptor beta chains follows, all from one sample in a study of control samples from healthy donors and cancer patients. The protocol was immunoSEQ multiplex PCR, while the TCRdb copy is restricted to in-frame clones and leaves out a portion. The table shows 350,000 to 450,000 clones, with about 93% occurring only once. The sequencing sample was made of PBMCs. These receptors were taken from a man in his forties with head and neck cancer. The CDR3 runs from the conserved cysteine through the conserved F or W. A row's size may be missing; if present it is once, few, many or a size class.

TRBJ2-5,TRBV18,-,CASSPQLQETQYF
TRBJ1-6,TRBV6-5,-,CASGGTENSPLHF
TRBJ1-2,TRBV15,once,CATSRETGMSYGYTF
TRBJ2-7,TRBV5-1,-,CASRFEITTYEQYF
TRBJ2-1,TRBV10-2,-,CASSTSGSYNEQFF
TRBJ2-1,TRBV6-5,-,CASRGRTANEQFF
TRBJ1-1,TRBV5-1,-,CASQLRGQGNTEAFF
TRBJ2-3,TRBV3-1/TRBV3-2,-,CASVGGVVDTQYF
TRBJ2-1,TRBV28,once,CASSFWTVTRNEQFF
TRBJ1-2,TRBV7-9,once,CASSLPVREVIGYTF
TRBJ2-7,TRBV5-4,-,CASSLAAGGSYEQYF
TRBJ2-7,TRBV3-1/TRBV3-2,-,CASSHHSSYEQYF
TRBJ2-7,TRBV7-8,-,CASSLQGAYEQYF
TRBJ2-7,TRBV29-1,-,CSVGPSVSSYEQYF
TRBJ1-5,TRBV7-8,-,CASSLITGIGQPQHF
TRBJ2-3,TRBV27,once,CASSYRQGHTDTQYF
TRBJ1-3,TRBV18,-,CASSPGQANGNTIYF
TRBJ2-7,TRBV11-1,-,CASSRQGEIRYEQYF
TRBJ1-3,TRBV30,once,CAWSGPPGNTIYF
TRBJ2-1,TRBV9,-,CASSVVGTTSYNEQFF
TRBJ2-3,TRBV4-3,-,CASSQDSGGLTDTQYF
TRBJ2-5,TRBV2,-,CASSESRETQYF
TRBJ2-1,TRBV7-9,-,CASSLASDHLGSYNEQFF
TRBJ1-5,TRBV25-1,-,CATQGRENNQPQHF
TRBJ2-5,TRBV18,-,CASSPQQAGFQETQYF
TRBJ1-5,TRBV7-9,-,CASSLGTGFNQPQHF
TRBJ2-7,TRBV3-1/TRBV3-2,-,CASSQRGTGLVPYEQYF
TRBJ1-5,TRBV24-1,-,CATSGNRGYSNQPQHF
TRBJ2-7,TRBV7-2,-,CASSLVGSGGAYEQYF
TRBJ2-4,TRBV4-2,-,CASSLRGGTSKTVQYF
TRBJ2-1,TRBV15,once,CATSRPGSGRSGNEQFF
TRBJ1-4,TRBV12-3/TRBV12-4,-,CASSFRGVGKLFF
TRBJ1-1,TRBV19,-,CASSIKSEAFF
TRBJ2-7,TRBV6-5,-,CATGTSGRASYEQYF
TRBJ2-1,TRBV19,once,CASSNNGRSSSYNEQFF
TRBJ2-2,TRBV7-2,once,CASSAGPNTGELFF
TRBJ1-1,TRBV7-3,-,CASSLLAGVNTEAFF
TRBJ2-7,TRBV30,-,CAWSETDEQYF
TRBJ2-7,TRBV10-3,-,CAIRNAGHSSYEQYF
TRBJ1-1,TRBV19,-,CASSIFRDSRMNTEAFF
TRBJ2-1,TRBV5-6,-,CASSLLGGIGVNEQFF